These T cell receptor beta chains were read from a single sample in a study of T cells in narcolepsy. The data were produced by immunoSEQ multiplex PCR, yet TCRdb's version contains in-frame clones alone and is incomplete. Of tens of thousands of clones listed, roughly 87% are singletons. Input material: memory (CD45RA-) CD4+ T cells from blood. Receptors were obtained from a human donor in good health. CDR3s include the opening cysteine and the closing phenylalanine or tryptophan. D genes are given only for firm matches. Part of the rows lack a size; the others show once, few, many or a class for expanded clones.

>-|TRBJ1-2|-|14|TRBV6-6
TGTGCCAGCAGGGGAGGGGGGGCGAAATATGGCTACACCTTC
CASRGGGAKYGYTF
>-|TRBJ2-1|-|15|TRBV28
TGTGCCAGCAACTCACAGGGAAGTTCAGGCAATGAGCAGTTCTTC
CASNSQGSSGNEQFF
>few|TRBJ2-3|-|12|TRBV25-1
TGTGCCAGCAGTAGGGGCACAGATACGCAGTATTTT
CASSRGTDTQYF
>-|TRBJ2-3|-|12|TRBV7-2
TGTGCCAGCAGCTTAGACAGGGAGACGCAGTATTTT
CASSLDRETQYF
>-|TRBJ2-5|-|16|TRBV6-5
TGTGCCAGCAGTTACGGTGGGACTGACAAGGGGGAGACCCAGTACTTC
CASSYGGTDKGETQYF
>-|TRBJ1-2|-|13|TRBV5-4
TGTGCCAGCAGCTTGGACGGGTTCTATGGCTACACCTTC
CASSLDGFYGYTF
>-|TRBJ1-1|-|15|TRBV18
TGTGCCAGCTCACTGTCGCCGGCACAGGGAACGGGGGTCGTCTTT
CASSLSPAQGTGVVF
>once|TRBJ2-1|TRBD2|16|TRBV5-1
TGCGCCAGCAGCTTGAGGGCGGGAGAGTTATCCAATGAGCAGTTCTTC
CASSLRAGELSNEQFF
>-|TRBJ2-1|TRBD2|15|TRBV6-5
TGTGCCAGCAGTTCCGGGACTAGCGGGAGCCATGAGCAGTTCTTC
CASSSGTSGSHEQFF
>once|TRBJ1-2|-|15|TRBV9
TGTGCCAGTAGCGTAGCGGCGGGGACTAACTATGGCTACACCTTC
CASSVAAGTNYGYTF
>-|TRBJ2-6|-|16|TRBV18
TGTGCCAGCTCGCCCACGGACCCCTCTGGGGCCAACGTCCTGACTTTC
CASSPTDPSGANVLTF
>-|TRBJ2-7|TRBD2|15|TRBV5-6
TGTGCCAGCAGGACCAGACTAGCCAGCTCCTACGAGCAGTACTTC
CASRTRLASSYEQYF
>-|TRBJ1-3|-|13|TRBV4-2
TGTGCCAGCAGCCGGTCCTCCGGGGACACCATATATTTT
CASSRSSGDTIYF
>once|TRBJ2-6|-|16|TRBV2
TGTGCCAGCATTGGGGGTTCGAGCTCTGGGGCCAACGTCCTGACTTTC
CASIGGSSSGANVLTF
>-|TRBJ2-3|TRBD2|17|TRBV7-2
TGTGCCAGCAGCTCATCAGGGACTAGCGGGAGGACAGATACGCAGTATTTT
CASSSSGTSGRTDTQYF
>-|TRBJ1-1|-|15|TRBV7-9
TGTGCCAGCAGCTTAGAGGGCTTGGGAAACACTGAAGCTTTCTTT
CASSLEGLGNTEAFF
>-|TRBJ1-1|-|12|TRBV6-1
TGTGCCAGCCACAGAGCCGACACTGAAGCTTTCTTT
CASHRADTEAFF
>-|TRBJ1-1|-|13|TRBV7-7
TGTGCCAGCAGCTTAGGTGCGAACACTGAAGCTTTCTTT
CASSLGANTEAFF
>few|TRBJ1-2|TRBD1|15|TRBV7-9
TGTGCCAGCAGCATCTTATCCGGACAGGGGGATGGCTACACCTTC
CASSILSGQGDGYTF
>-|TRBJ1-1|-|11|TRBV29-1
TGCAGCGTTGCCGTGAACACTGAAGCTTTCTTT
CSVAVNTEAFF
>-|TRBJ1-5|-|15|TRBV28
TGTGCCTCCTTTGATAGCAGGGGAGGTTATCAGCCCCAGCATTTT
CASFDSRGGYQPQHF
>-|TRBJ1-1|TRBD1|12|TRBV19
TGTGCCAGTAATCACAGGGGCGGTGAAGCTTTCTTT
CASNHRGGEAFF